This TCR beta chain was recorded in a study of human T cells and chemical hapten exposure (dated by TCRdb to about 2021). As for the study more broadly: For sensitization, 2% DPC in acetone was applied to a roughly 2 cm by roughly 2 cm area of upper inner arm skin. Throughout the study period of 20 to 25 weeks, patients also received therapeutic DPC doses to the scalp every week. Libraries were combined into a pool for sequencing, and differences in TCR yield between samples came mainly from small differences in library volumes within the pool. The mostly female patient cohort included alopecia areata with under or over 50% scalp involvement, alopecia totalis and alopecia universalis. In alopecia patients, the study followed how the peripheral blood TCR repertoire changed in vivo over primary and secondary sensitization to diphenylcyclopropenone (DPC), a hapten. Blood samples were taken from patients before sensitization (week 0) and at 2, 6 and about 24 weeks after DPC sensitization. About 27 alopecia patients gave blood for TCR sequencing at one to four time points (pre-sensitization, 2, 6 and 24 weeks). Patch testing was done on the upper back using Finn chambers containing 0.01% DPC, and results were scored after 6 days according to International Contact Dermatitis Research Group standards. The paper as a whole reports these results and caveats: The number of TCRs above 1 in 1000 frequency did not change with DPC sensitization; there was no evidence of global repertoire structure alterations. After repeated subsampling, the strength of the expansion versus patch-test correlation and the threshold at which it became significant changed. Significantly more large CDR3 similarity clusters were formed by expanded TCRs than by pre-sensitization or healthy control sets, consistent with antigen-driven responses. Patch test score was positively correlated with the number of PT1 expanded TCRs, with significance at thresholds 8, 16 and 32 but not at 4. Because all patients had alopecia, a presumed autoimmune disease, the immune response of the patients might differ from that of healthy individuals.

CDR1 and CDR2 are drawn from the germline V gene: LGHNA, YSLEER. The CDR3 contains 14 residues, cysteine and phenylalanine counted. Kept here is only the CDR3 DNA, which spans 42 bases and is read in frame from base 1. V is shortened by 0 bases, J by 5 bases, and the region joining them spans 10 bases. The library came from RACE. The sequencer was a NextSeq 500. During library preparation, unique molecular identifiers were attached to individual cDNA molecules so that TCRs could be counted quantitatively and reproducibly. For every blood RNA sample, sequencing covered both the TCR alpha and TCR beta chains. Per the source publication's procedure: Samples had a median of roughly 91,000 TCRs, with a range from about 23,224 to 690,600. The Decombinator software suite was used to annotate the V, J and CDR3 of the TCR reads. For the PS versus PT1 abundance plots, all samples were subsampled to the same number of TCRs (28,000). TCRs were defined as expanded if absent before sensitization and observed at least eight times at the 2-week time point. TCRdb ran its own pipeline on the public reads, namely fastp trimming at Q25 and MiXCR clone calling, and kept in-frame beta chains. For every CDR3 protein sequence, its rows merge into one entry that carries the most common genes and DNA. TCRdb's processing, not the authors' own work, is the source of the V and J calls. The sample table holds about 140,000 distinct CDR3 sequences, of which about 10% were seen once. The ten largest clones represent under 1.5% of the sample.

This clonotype has ten or more counts. No antigen is known for it. Base qualities are not provided; no much larger clone lies one nucleotide away. In light of the paper, this sample's time point label describes: patch test 2, 6 weeks after DPC sensitization. In the paper's terms, the treatment or condition label means: therapeutic diphenylcyclopropenone sensitization with weekly scalp DPC. At every patch-test visit, the blood draw took place before the patch test was put on. To be eligible, patients had to be aged 18 to 70, diagnosed with alopecia and judged suitable for DPC therapy, while pregnant patients were excluded. Total RNA was extracted from unfractionated whole blood collected in Tempus Blood RNA tubes.

The TCR comes from a woman in her fifties or sixties with alopecia areata. Some clones in this sample may be carry-over from other donors' samples. The sample consisted of whole blood, taken in connection with sensitization to the hapten diphenylcyclopropenone (DPC). Recombination linked TRBV4-3 to TRBJ2-5; TRBD2 is a weak D gene call, 5 bases matching. In nucleotides, the sequence is TGCGCCAGCAGCCAAGATCCGGGAACGGAGACCCAGTACTTC. It translates to CASSQDPGTETQYF.